The 17 T cell receptor beta chains reported below all come from one sample, sequenced in a study of CD8 T cells in Susac syndrome. It was with random hexamers that 0.5 to 1 ug RNA was reverse transcribed. TCRdb recomputed calls from the immunoSEQ multiplex PCR reads with MiXCR, one row per CDR3 protein. The data contain some 170,000 distinct CDR3 sequences, roughly 94% of them seen just once; the ten biggest clones take up 0.099%. Input material: CD4+ T cells from PBMCs. These receptors all stem from a human donor with Susac syndrome.

DNA for the CDR3: TGTGCCAGCAGCTTAGGTACGGTATACAATGAGCAGTTCTTC. Protein: CASSLGTVYNEQFF. The chain links TRBV7-9 to TRBJ2-1; D ambiguous. The CDR3 length is 14 residues. CDR1 SEHNR and CDR2 FQNEAQ come from the germline V gene (reference sequence). Trimming pared 1 base from V and 4 bases from J, leaving 8 bases between.

The rearrangement uses TRBV29-1 and TRBJ1-1, with D possibly being TRBD1 (6 bases). With 7 bases removed from V and 11 bases from J, the gap between germline ends came to 20 bases. The CDR3 is made up of 12 amino acids. Germline CDR1 and CDR2: SQVTM and ANQGSEA. DNA of the CDR3: TGCAGCGCCTCAGCCGGGACATTTTCGGCTTTCTTT. It encodes CSASAGTFSAFF.

The V call is TRBV20-1, the J call TRBJ2-7; TRBD2 matches at 12 bases. In germline, CDR1 is DFQATT, CDR2 SNEGSKA (reference sequence). The CDR3 extends over 15 amino acids. Unmatched junction bases numbered 7, after V lost 5 bases and J lost 2 bases. CDR3 nucleotides: TGCAGTGCTGCAGCTAGCGGGGGGGAGACCTACGAGCAGTACTTC. Amino acid sequence: CSAAASGGETYEQYF.

The chain uses TRBV6-6 and TRBJ2-3; D may be TRBD2 (5 bases). Germline-derived CDR1 and CDR2 are MNHNY and SVGAGI (reference sequence). This CDR3 has 15 amino acids. Trimming left V 6 bases short and J 6 bases short, with 19 bases between. The CDR3 coding sequence is TGTGCCAGCAGCTCGGTGACGGGGTCCGGGGATACGCAGTATTTT. Translated: CASSSVTGSGDTQYF.

The J gene is TRBJ2-1, the V gene TRBV21-1; the table's D call, TRBD2, has no DNA check behind it. TRBV21-1 is reported as a pseudogene. The length of the CDR3 is 19 residues. CDR3 amino acids: CASNLGTGKTSGTYNEQFF. The CDR3 region has the DNA TGTGCCAGCAACCTCGGGACAGGGAAGACTAGCGGGACATACAATGAGCAGTTCTTC.

The CDR3 region has the DNA TGTGCCATCAGAGGACAGGGGGCGTACGATACGCAGTATTTT. Protein product: CAIRGQGAYDTQYF. V usage is TRBV10-3 and J usage is TRBJ2-3; TRBD1 agrees at 11 bases. V was pared by 6 bases and J by 6 bases, with 5 bases of the junction left unmatched. There are 14 residues in the CDR3. The germline V gene has CDR1 ENHRY and CDR2 SYGVKD.

The chain uses TRBV14 and TRBJ1-2, with D uncertain. The CDR3 covers 17 residues. V was cut by 4 bases and J by 4 bases, with 22 bases left in between. CDR1 and CDR2 (germline): SGHDN, FVKESK. CDR3 in amino acids: CASSLNIGSPLTYGYTF. CDR3 in DNA: TGTGCCAGCAGCCTAAACATAGGGAGCCCTTTAACCTATGGCTACACCTTC.

The chain links TRBV6-6 to TRBJ2-3; D unresolved. The V end was cut by 3 bases, the J end by 10 bases, with 11 bases between. CDR3 size: 12 residues. From germline, CDR1 is MNHNY and CDR2 SVGAGI (reference sequence). The CDR3 sequence: CASSYKLFSQYF. The DNA for the CDR3 is TGTGCCAGCAGTTATAAGTTGTTCTCGCAGTATTTT.

This sequence joins TRBV29-1 and TRBJ2-5; 7 bases align to TRBD2. Trimming took 5 bases from V and 0 from J; bases not matched to a gene: 15. There are 17 residues in the CDR3. Germline CDR1 SQVTM, CDR2 ANQGSEA. CDR3 in amino acids: CSVTRLAAQGDQETQYF. DNA for the CDR3: TGCAGCGTTACTAGACTAGCAGCCCAAGGAGACCAAGAGACCCAGTACTTC.

The J gene is TRBJ1-2, the V gene TRBV29-1; perhaps TRBD1 as D (5 bases). Per germline, CDR1 SQVTM and CDR2 ANQGSEA. The germline V and J ends were trimmed by 6 bases and 7 bases, with 15 bases remaining between them. CDR3 length: 12 amino acids. Here the CDR3 reads CSVAPGVGGYTF. The CDR3 DNA is TGCAGCGTGGCCCCGGGGGTTGGTGGCTACACCTTC. The full variable domain, with the rest looked up from reference TRBV29-1 and TRBJ1-2, is SAVISQKPSRDICQRGTSLTIQCQVDSQVTMMFWYRQQPGQSLTLIATANQGSEATYESGFVIDKFPISRPNLTFSTLTVSNMSPEDSSIYLCSVAPGVGGYTFGSGTRLTVV.

This clonotype was counted between two and nine times. The rearrangement uses TRBV29-1 and TRBJ2-3; no definite D call. The germline V gene encodes CDR1 SQVTM and CDR2 ANQGSEA. This CDR3 spans 14 amino acids. Trimming stripped 6 bases from V and 2 bases from J, with 15 bases between. The CDR3 region is CSVVSQGPTDTQYF. The CDR3 nucleotides read TGCAGCGTAGTCAGTCAAGGCCCCACAGATACGCAGTATTTT.

The chain couples TRBV2 to TRBJ2-3, with D perhaps TRBD1 (5 bases). The ends were cut back, 9 bases at V and 0 bases at J, with 10 bases in the middle. CDR3 length equals 13 residues. The germline gives CDR1 SNHLY, CDR2 FYNNEI. CDR3 residues: CARQVQSTDTQYF. Written as DNA, the CDR3 is TGTGCCAGACAGGTTCAGAGCACAGATACGCAGTATTTT. Full variable domain (missing parts from reference TRBV2 and TRBJ2-3): EPEVTQTPSHQVTQMGQEVILRCVPISNHLYFYWYRQILGQKVEFLVSFYNNEISEKSEIFDDQFSVERPDGSNFTLKIRSTKLEDSAMYFCARQVQSTDTQYFGPGTRLTVL.

V and J are TRBV19 and TRBJ1-1; D ambiguous. Germline V lookup: CDR1 LNHDA, CDR2 SQIVND (reference sequence). Trimming left V 3 bases short and J 5 bases short, with 10 bases between. CDR3 size: 13 residues. The CDR3 spells CASSMVQDTEAFF. CDR3 DNA sequence: TGTGCCAGTAGTATGGTGCAGGATACTGAAGCTTTCTTT.

This chain connects TRBV2 to TRBJ2-1, with 12 bases fitting TRBD2. Germline V gene sequence: CDR1 SNHLY, CDR2 FYNNEI. V shed 6 bases and J 4 bases; nucleotides not matched to a gene: 7. The CDR3 runs to 16 residues. The CDR3 region is CASRLLAGGGYNEQFF. The CDR3 nucleotides are TGTGCCAGCAGGCTCCTAGCGGGAGGGGGTTACAATGAGCAGTTCTTC.

The chain combines TRBV6-1 with TRBJ2-7, with 13 bases aligning to TRBD2. The CDR3 loop spans 16 amino acids. J gave up 6 bases and V 6 bases, and 11 bases lay outside the gene matches. The germline CDR1 and CDR2 sequences are MNHNS and SASEGT. The CDR3 region has the DNA TGTGCCAGCAGCCTAGGACTAGCGGGGGAAACCATCGAGCAGTACTTC. Translation: CASSLGLAGETIEQYF.

J is TRBJ2-5 and V is TRBV7-2; TRBD2 is a possible D gene (5 bases). Looked up from germline, CDR1 is SGHTA and CDR2 is FQGNSA. With 2 bases removed from V and 5 bases from J, the gap between germline ends came to 15 bases. This CDR3 is 15 amino acids long. CDR3 protein: CASSLLYGRGETQYF. The CDR3 coding sequence is TGTGCCAGCAGCTTACTGTACGGCCGCGGGGAGACCCAGTACTTC.

This clonotype was detected only once. The rearrangement uses TRBV30 and TRBJ1-1; maybe TRBD1 (5 bases). CDR1 is GTSNPN, CDR2 SVGIG, per germline (reference sequence). V shed 3 bases and J shed 7 bases, with 12 bases lying between them. The CDR3 is 12 amino acids. This CDR3 reads CAWSRESLEAFF. In nucleotides, the CDR3 is TGTGCCTGGAGCAGGGAGTCCCTTGAAGCTTTCTTT. The complete variable domain, with remaining parts taken from reference TRBV30 and TRBJ1-1, reads SQTIHQWPATLVQPVGSPLSLECTVEGTSNPNLYWYRQAAGRGLQLLFYSVGIGQISSEVPQNLSASRPQDRQFILSSKKLLLSDSGFYLCAWSRESLEAFFGQGTRLTVV.